This entry is about one T cell receptor (beta chain). The antigen remains undetermined. Using immunoSEQ multiplex PCR, the repertoire was profiled, and TCRdb retains in-frame clones only, with some absent. The sample has approximately 110,000 clones, about 88% seen once. The data are from a study of T cell responses to AZD1222 COVID-19 vaccine. This CDR3 is 16 amino acids long. The germline V gene has CDR1 MNHEY and CDR2 SVGEGT. Trimming cost V 6 bases and J 0 bases, with 14 bases left between them. Broader study findings: Donors in the cohort were predominantly white British and more often female, and clonal diversity was possibly underestimated. Variant regions that are unmutated are reportedly the target of nearly half of spike-specific TCRs. The study identified only five to seven AZD1222 recipients as seropositive at baseline.

The sequencing used peripheral blood, collected 28 days after the second AZD1222 dose. The V and J genes are TRBV6-2 or TRBV6-3 and TRBJ2-2; no clear D gene. This receptor was obtained from an adult who received the AZD1222 COVID-19 vaccine. CDR3 loop: CASSPPPISNTGELFF. CDR3 bases: TGTGCCAGCAGCCCTCCCCCGATTTCGAACACCGGGGAGCTGTTTTTT.